These 30 T cell receptor beta chains share one sample of origin, sequenced in a study of graft-versus-host responses after intestinal transplantation. These receptors have no known antigen. The data were produced by immunoSEQ multiplex PCR, yet TCRdb's version contains in-frame clones alone and is incomplete. Here the sample spans some 130,000 clones, over 80% being singletons. The material was unstimulated CD4+ T cells sorted from spleen or lymph node cells, obtained before intestinal transplant. These receptor sequences come from a human donor who received an intestinal transplant.

The chain couples TRBV6-5 to TRBJ1-2, with D possibly TRBD1 on 5 matching bases. Germline values: CDR1 MNHEY, CDR2 SVGAGI. The germline V and J ends were trimmed by 0 bases and 1 base, with 9 bases remaining between them. The CDR3 contains 15 residues. The CDR3 loop is CASSYSKGYNYGYTF. The CDR3 nucleotides read TGTGCCAGCAGTTACTCGAAGGGGTATAACTATGGCTACACCTTC.

Only one count was recorded for this clone. The chain recombines TRBV6-5 with TRBJ2-6, with no clear D. This CDR3 comprises 16 residues. V lost 4 bases and J 0 bases, leaving 10 bases between the germline ends. CDR1 is MNHEY, CDR2 SVGAGI, per germline. The CDR3 bases are TGTGCCAGCAGTTTCCTTATACCCTCTGGGGCCAACGTCCTGACTTTC. Translation gives CASSFLIPSGANVLTF.

The chain is built from TRBV29-1 and TRBJ2-2, with 7 nucleotides matching TRBD2. Germline V gene data show CDR1 as SQVTM and CDR2 as ANQGSEA. The CDR3 has 16 residues. J lost 3 bases, V lost 3 bases, and 10 bases had no gene match. The CDR3 is CSVDGHGSGDTGELFF. Here the CDR3 DNA reads TGCAGCGTTGATGGGCACGGGAGCGGGGACACCGGGGAGCTGTTTTTT.

V usage is TRBV18 and J usage is TRBJ2-5, with D unclear. V lost 1 base and J 1 base, leaving 4 bases between the germline ends. CDR1 is KGHSH and CDR2 is LQKENI in the germline V gene. There are 13 residues in the CDR3. In DNA form, the CDR3 reads TGTGCCAGCTCACCACTTGGCCAAGAGACCCAGTACTTC. Amino acids: CASSPLGQETQYF.

This chain joins TRBV27 and TRBJ2-7; perhaps TRBD1 as D (6 bases). The CDR3 spans 17 residues. Germline CDR1 and CDR2: MNHEY and SMNVEV (reference sequence). V shed 6 bases and J shed 0 bases, with 21 bases lying between them. CDR3 region: CASSYLGVGQSSYEQYF. CDR3 bases: TGTGCCAGCAGCTACCTCGGGGTAGGACAGAGCTCCTACGAGCAGTACTTC.

This rearrangement joins TRBV11-2 to TRBJ1-1, with D possibly matching TRBD1 (5 bases). Germline V gene data show CDR1 as SGHAT and CDR2 as FQNNGV. V lost 5 bases and J lost 4, with 14 bases in between. The length of the CDR3 is 14 residues. The DNA of the CDR3 is TGTGCCAGCAGCCAGGCCGGGAGGGGCACTGAAGCTTTCTTT. This sequence encodes CASSQAGRGTEAFF.

The rearrangement uses TRBV4-2 and TRBJ2-3; 9 bases fit TRBD2. This CDR3 region has 19 residues. The germline V gene has CDR1 LGHNA and CDR2 YNFKEQ. The junction had 12 bases not matched to a gene; V was cut back by 2 bases and J by 0 bases. DNA for the CDR3: TGTGCCAGCAGCCAACTACAGACTAGCGGATCAACTAGCACAGATACGCAGTATTTT. It yields the protein CASSQLQTSGSTSTDTQYF.

This sequence joins TRBV18 and TRBJ2-5; tentatively, D is TRBD1 (5 bases). The V gene's germline CDR1 is KGHSH and CDR2 LQKENI. Trimming cost V 1 base and J 9 bases, with 15 bases left between them. The CDR3 length is 14 residues. The CDR3 region is CASSPQSGMESQYF. CDR3 DNA sequence: TGTGCCAGCTCACCACAGTCAGGGATGGAGTCCCAGTACTTC.

The chain combines TRBV19 with TRBJ1-5, with 7 nucleotides matching TRBD1. After removal of 5 bases from V and 1 base from J, the junction contained 2 bases not matched to a gene. Per the germline V gene, CDR1 is LNHDA and CDR2 is SQIVND (reference sequence). The CDR3 runs 14 residues. The CDR3 region has the DNA TGTGCCAGTAGTGAGGGACAGAGCAATCAGCCCCAGCATTTT. It is translated as CASSEGQSNQPQHF.

The chain joins TRBV2 to TRBJ2-1, with D hard to call. Germline CDR1 SNHLY, CDR2 FYNNEI. This CDR3 contains 14 residues. The V end lost 7 bases, the J end lost 1 base, and 11 bases lay between the germline ends. The CDR3, as DNA: TGTGCCAGCAATAGAGGCCAATCCTACAATGAGCAGTTCTTC. Protein sequence: CASNRGQSYNEQFF.

The rearrangement links TRBV7-8 to TRBJ2-7, with 12 bases lining up with TRBD2. J gave up 7 bases and V 4 bases, and 20 bases lay outside the gene matches. Germline V gene sequence: CDR1 SGHVS, CDR2 FQNEAQ. The CDR3 runs 19 residues. CDR3 in DNA: TGTGCCAGCAGCTCATCCTCTAGCGGGAGGGTATTCGGGGCTGGGGAGCAGTACTTC. Translation: CASSSSSSGRVFGAGEQYF.

This sequence joins TRBV9 and TRBJ1-3; D unclear. The CDR3 has 12 amino acids. Between the trimmed V and J ends, which lost 2 bases and 6 bases, there was a span of 6 bases. Looked up from germline, CDR1 is SGDLS and CDR2 is YYNGEE. The DNA of the CDR3 is TGTGCCAGCAGCGTTGAGGAAAACACCATATATTTT. Its translation is CASSVEENTIYF.

This clone was seen just once. The chain is built from TRBV27 and TRBJ2-3; a weak D match, TRBD1 (5 bases). The CDR3 runs to 16 residues. V was trimmed by 5 bases and J by 0 bases, leaving 15 bases between them. CDR1 and CDR2 from the germline V gene are MNHEY and SMNVEV (reference sequence). The CDR3: CASSLRQRLSTDTQYF. DNA of the CDR3: TGTGCCAGCAGTCTCAGACAGCGTTTGAGCACAGATACGCAGTATTTT.

This chain uses TRBV7-9 with TRBJ1-1; the D gene is possibly TRBD1 (6 bases). The CDR3 loop spans 15 amino acids. Germline-derived CDR1 and CDR2 are SEHNR and FQNEAQ (reference sequence). The V end was cut by 2 bases, the J end by 4 bases, with 14 bases between. This CDR3 is CASSLSPGAGTEAFF. DNA of the CDR3: TGTGCCAGCAGCTTAAGTCCGGGGGCCGGCACTGAAGCTTTCTTT.

CDR3 in amino acids: CASSRHGEDYGYTF. The CDR3 nucleotides are TGTGCCAGCAGCCGACACGGGGAGGACTATGGCTACACCTTC. The rearrangement links TRBV6-1 to TRBJ1-2; D is uncertain. Germline loops: CDR1 MNHNS, CDR2 SASEGT. V was trimmed by 6 bases and J by 3 bases, leaving 14 bases between them. The CDR3 is 14 amino acids.

V gene TRBV5-8 combines with J gene TRBJ2-1; no firm D call. Trimming left V 6 bases short and J 4 bases short, with 14 bases between. The CDR3 runs 14 residues. Germline loops: CDR1 SGHTS, CDR2 YDEGEE. DNA for the CDR3: TGTGCCAGCACTCAGCCCCTTGGATACAATGAGCAGTTCTTC. The encoded protein is CASTQPLGYNEQFF.

The chain combines TRBV18 with TRBJ2-5; D could derive from TRBD1 or TRBD2 (5 bases each). The better agreement between TRBJ2-7 and the DNA end casts doubt on the J call. This CDR3 contains 16 residues. Germline lookup yields CDR1 KGHSH and CDR2 LQKENI. CDR3 nucleotides: TGTGCCAGCTCACACGGGACGAACAGCCCAATCTACGAGCAGTACTTC. As protein: CASSHGTNSPIYEQYF.

The chain combines TRBV11-2 with TRBJ2-1; TRBD1 agrees at 7 bases. Losses at the gene ends were 5 bases for V and 7 bases for J; bases not matched to a gene: 8. CDR3 length equals 14 residues. From germline, CDR1 is SGHAT and CDR2 FQNNGV. The CDR3 loop reads CASSGVVQGNEQFF. The CDR3 DNA reads as TGTGCCAGCAGCGGCGTTGTACAGGGGAATGAGCAGTTCTTC.

This chain joins TRBV9 and TRBJ2-3, with no clear D. The length of the CDR3 is 15 residues. Germline loops: CDR1 SGDLS, CDR2 YYNGEE. The ends were cut back, 7 bases at V and 0 bases at J, with 15 bases in the middle. The DNA for the CDR3 is TGTGCCAGCTCTTCGGACGGAGCTAGCACAGATACGCAGTATTTT. It yields the protein CASSSDGASTDTQYF.

This clone was counted once. The rearrangement uses TRBV6-5 and TRBJ2-5; D is perhaps TRBD1 (5 bases). V lost 4 bases to trimming and J lost 5 bases, with 11 bases between them. From germline, CDR1 is MNHEY and CDR2 SVGAGI. There are 13 residues in the CDR3. The CDR3 is CASSSGARETQYF. The CDR3 DNA sequence: TGTGCCAGCAGTTCTGGGGCCCGGGAGACCCAGTACTTC.

V gene TRBV6-5 combines with J gene TRBJ1-2; D possibly corresponds to TRBD1 (6 bases). The CDR3 length is 14 residues. Looked up from germline, CDR1 is MNHEY and CDR2 is SVGAGI. V gave up 1 base and J gave up 7 bases, with 13 bases separating them. The CDR3 region is CASSYYREWSGYTF. Here the CDR3 DNA reads TGTGCCAGCAGTTACTACAGGGAATGGTCTGGCTACACCTTC.

The chain carries TRBV5-1 and TRBJ2-5; TRBD2 might be the D (7 bases). Gene TRBJ2-7 matches the end of the DNA better, so the J call may be wrong. The V gene's germline CDR1 is SGHRS and CDR2 YFSETQ. The CDR3 runs 16 residues. Written as DNA, the CDR3 is TGCGCCAGCAGCTTGGCTTTCGGGGGCGGGGGCAACGAGCAGTACTTC. This sequence encodes CASSLAFGGGGNEQYF.

The chain recombines TRBV27 with TRBJ2-5; no clear D. This CDR3 region has 15 residues. Trimming left V 4 bases short and J 7 bases short, with 19 bases between. Germline CDR1 reads MNHEY; CDR2 reads SMNVEV (reference sequence). The CDR3 coding sequence is TGTGCCAGCAGTTACGGGCCCCACTACCTGGGGACCCAGTACTTC. Protein sequence: CASSYGPHYLGTQYF.

The chain couples TRBV7-6 to TRBJ1-2; D not certain. Germline CDR1 is SGHVS and CDR2 is FNYEAQ. The V gene lost 3 bases and the J gene lost 2 bases, with 7 bases spanning the gap. CDR3 size: 13 residues. As DNA, the CDR3 is TGTGCCAGCAGCTTTGCGAGAAACTATGGCTACACCTTC. Translation: CASSFARNYGYTF.

The chain joins TRBV19 to TRBJ2-7, with D possibly matching TRBD2 (5 bases). The CDR3 spans 13 residues. Trimming left V 4 bases short and J 7 bases short, with 14 bases between. Germline V lookup: CDR1 LNHDA, CDR2 SQIVND (reference sequence). The CDR3 sequence: CASSTSGFEEQYF. The DNA for the CDR3 is TGTGCCAGTAGTACCTCGGGGTTCGAAGAGCAGTACTTC.

The chain is built from TRBV6-5 and TRBJ1-1, with 9 positions matching TRBD1. Germline lookup yields CDR1 MNHEY and CDR2 SVGAGI. V lost 7 bases to trimming and J lost 4 bases; unmatched junction nucleotides: 4. This CDR3 region has 13 residues. CDR3 residues: CASTGTGTTEAFF. CDR3 bases: TGTGCCAGCACCGGGACAGGGACCACTGAAGCTTTCTTT.

This chain uses TRBV5-4 with TRBJ2-3; D is unclear. There are 11 residues in the CDR3. Germline V CDR1 and CDR2: SGHNT, YYREEE (reference sequence). The V and J ends lost 2 bases and 4 bases respectively, with 2 bases between them. For the CDR3, the DNA is TGTGCCAGCAGCTTAGCAGATACGCAGTATTTT. This gives the protein CASSLADTQYF. Drawing the rest from reference TRBV5-4 and TRBJ2-3, the complete variable domain is ETGVTQSPTHLIKTRGQQVTLRCSSQSGHNTVSWYQQALGQGPQFIFQYYREEENGRGNFPPRFSGLQFPNYSSELNVNALELDDSALYLCASSLADTQYFGPGTRLTVL.

V is TRBV28 and J is TRBJ2-2; TRBD2 aligns across 11 bases. The germline V gene encodes CDR1 MDHEN and CDR2 SYDVKM. The CDR3 totals 15 residues. Trimming took 8 bases from V and 5 from J; bases not matched to a gene: 7. Here the CDR3 reads CASQGGLAGTGELFF. In DNA, the CDR3 is TGTGCCAGCCAAGGCGGACTAGCGGGTACCGGGGAGCTGTTTTTT.

This clone was recorded a few times. This chain connects TRBV6-5 to TRBJ1-5; D gene unclear. The CDR3 is 14 amino acids. Trimming pared 4 bases from V and 4 bases from J, leaving 11 bases between. Per the germline V gene, CDR1 is MNHEY and CDR2 is SVGAGI. For the CDR3, the DNA is TGTGCCAGCAGTTCACCAAGATCGAATCAGCCCCAGCATTTT. Translated: CASSSPRSNQPQHF.

This chain links TRBV30 with TRBJ1-2, with D tentatively TRBD1 (6 bases). V lost 3 bases, J lost 7 bases, and 12 bases lay in between. This CDR3 contains 12 residues. Germline loops: CDR1 GTSNPN, CDR2 SVGIG (reference sequence). For the CDR3, the DNA is TGTGCCTGGAGGGCTCCAGGGGCTGGCTACACCTTC. It translates to CAWRAPGAGYTF.